The clone carrying this T cell receptor beta chain has only one observation. V was trimmed by 7 bases and J by 0 bases, leaving 6 bases between them. CDR1 and CDR2 from the germline V gene are SNHLY and FYNNEI. CDR3 length: 13 residues. In the authors' workflow: Estimation of nucleated cell counts relied on the amplification of reference gene primers. Clones were read by immunoSEQ multiplex PCR, and TCRdb kept only the in-frame ones, dropping some. D and trimming come from the DNA, and the V and J calls and clone size come from that table. The sample consists of about 54,000 clones, roughly 90% of them appearing once. The sample originates from a study of blood T cell repertoires in COVID-19. Study details: The cDNA or gDNA used as material had been derived from T cells, B-cell-depleted T cells, or PBMCs.

V usage is TRBV2 and J usage is TRBJ1-4, with D hard to call. Sequencing was carried out using peripheral blood. This clonotype was sampled from a man between 45 and 60 years old with acute or convalescent COVID-19. This CDR3 is CASIPATNEKLFF. The DNA of the CDR3 is TGTGCCAGCATCCCAGCAACTAATGAAAAACTGTTTTTT. The whole variable domain, filled in from reference TRBV2 and TRBJ1-4, reads EPEVTQTPSHQVTQMGQEVILRCVPISNHLYFYWYRQILGQKVEFLVSFYNNEISEKSEIFDDQFSVERPDGSNFTLKIRSTKLEDSAMYFCASIPATNEKLFFGSGTQLSVL.